These 16 T cell receptor beta chains share one sample of origin, sequenced in a study of T-cell memory formation after mild COVID-19. TCRdb re-derived calls from the 5' RACE reads in MiXCR, one entry per CDR3 protein. Of 550,000 to 700,000 distinct CDR3 sequences listed, approximately 15% were seen once; the top ten hold roughly 7.8%. The sequenced material came from PBMCs or a T cell subset sorted from them (not recorded which). All receptors derive from an adult woman who had mild COVID-19 (a few samples of this study predate the infection). Cell type and time point are not known.

This sequence joins TRBV7-9 and TRBJ2-1; D possibly corresponds to TRBD2 (7 bases). Deletions cut 5 bases from V and 4 bases from J, with 21 bases between. This CDR3 is 17 amino acids long. In germline, CDR1 is SEHNR, CDR2 FQNEAQ (reference sequence). The CDR3 DNA reads TGTGCCAGCAGCCAAGATACCTTTGGGAGGGGGTACAATGAGCAGTTCTTC. It translates to CASSQDTFGRGYNEQFF.

The chain has TRBV28 and TRBJ2-5; no definite D call. The ends were cut back, 6 bases at V and 6 bases at J, with 11 bases in the middle. Germline CDR1 reads MDHEN; CDR2 reads SYDVKM. The CDR3 consists of 12 residues. The CDR3, as DNA: TGTGCCAGCAGAGACAATGAACAGACCCAGTACTTC. It yields the protein CASRDNEQTQYF.

This sequence joins TRBV20-1 and TRBJ2-3; D unclear. Germline lookup yields CDR1 DFQATT and CDR2 SNEGSKA (reference sequence). The CDR3 has 13 residues. The germline V and J ends were trimmed by 1 base and 0 bases, with 5 bases remaining between them. Here the CDR3 reads CSARVLSTDTQYF. In DNA, the CDR3 is TGCAGTGCTAGAGTTCTAAGCACAGATACGCAGTATTTT.

This clonotype occurred a few times. This may stem from a read error, because a much larger clone lies one nucleotide away. The rearrangement uses TRBV2 and TRBJ2-2; 10 positions agree with TRBD2. Germline V lookup: CDR1 SNHLY, CDR2 FYNNEI. This CDR3 spans 14 amino acids. V lost 7 bases to trimming and J lost 4 bases; unmatched junction nucleotides: 3. In DNA form, the CDR3 reads TGTGCCAGCACCTTAGCGGGGGGCACCGGGGAGCTGTTTTTT. As protein: CASTLAGGTGELFF.

The table lists this clonotype with a few counts. The chain has TRBV5-5 and TRBJ2-3; D not certain. The V end lost 6 bases, the J end lost 1 base, and 9 bases lay between the germline ends. This CDR3 has 13 residues. Germline V CDR1 and CDR2: SGHKS, YYEKEE (reference sequence). The CDR3 spells CASTPDGTDTQYF. CDR3 coding DNA: TGTGCCAGCACCCCGGACGGCACAGATACGCAGTATTTT.

This clonotype was observed a few times. This chain connects TRBV4-2 to TRBJ2-3; 13 bases map to TRBD2. V shed 3 bases and J 6 bases; nucleotides not matched to a gene: 6. The CDR3 contains 16 residues. Germline loops: CDR1 LGHNA, CDR2 YNFKEQ. CDR3 residues: CASSQGTSGNRDTQYF. DNA of the CDR3: TGTGCCAGCAGCCAGGGGACTAGCGGGAATAGGGATACGCAGTATTTT.

The rearrangement links TRBV7-9 to TRBJ1-6; the D is unclear. This CDR3 has 13 amino acids. Trimming took 3 bases from V and 9 from J, leaving 9 bases between them. Germline-derived CDR1 and CDR2 are SEHNR and FQNEAQ (reference sequence). The CDR3 sequence is CASSFGRGSPLHF. CDR3 bases: TGTGCCAGCAGCTTCGGGCGGGGTTCACCCCTCCACTTT.

The chain couples TRBV6-5 to TRBJ2-5; 10 bases match TRBD1. Trimming at V came to 6 bases and at J to 5 bases, leaving 6 bases not matched to a gene. This CDR3 is 14 amino acids long. The germline gives CDR1 MNHEY, CDR2 SVGAGI. CDR3 in amino acids: CASRSDRGQETQYF. For the CDR3, the DNA is TGTGCCAGCAGATCTGACAGGGGGCAGGAGACCCAGTACTTC.

This chain connects TRBV7-3 to TRBJ2-1; no firm D call. Germline V gene data show CDR1 as SGHTA and CDR2 as FQGTGA. The CDR3 has 13 residues. Trimming removed 5 bases from V and 7 bases from J, with 12 bases in between. CDR3 sequence reads: CASSTPPPNEQFF. The DNA for the CDR3 is TGTGCCAGCAGCACCCCTCCCCCGAATGAGCAGTTCTTC. The variable domain in full, with the rest retrieved from reference TRBV7-3 and TRBJ2-1, is GAGVSQTPSNKVTEKGKYVELRCDPISGHTALYWYRQSLGQGPEFLIYFQGTGAADDSGLPNDRFFAVRPEGSVSTLKIQRTERGDSAVYLCASSTPPPNEQFFGPGTRLTVL.

Here the CDR3 DNA reads TGCAGCGTTGGCAGGGAGGATGGCTACACCTTC. Translating it yields CSVGREDGYTF. The rearrangement joins TRBV29-1 to TRBJ1-2; the D gene is possibly TRBD1 (5 bases). Germline-derived CDR1 and CDR2 are SQVTM and ANQGSEA. This CDR3 comprises 11 residues. V was shortened by 4 bases and J by 6 bases, with 9 bases between the two germline ends.

This clonotype was seen a few times. The CDR3 sequence is CAISESKGQGRDPYNEQFF. CDR3 sequence (DNA): TGTGCCATCAGTGAGTCTAAGGGACAGGGGAGAGATCCCTACAATGAGCAGTTCTTC. The genes are TRBV10-3 and TRBJ2-1, with 10 bases aligning to TRBD1. V trimming: 0 bases; J trimming: 2 bases; junction bases outside the gene matches: 10. The CDR3 length is 19 residues. Germline V gene data show CDR1 as ENHRY and CDR2 as SYGVKD.

The J gene is TRBJ2-3, the V gene TRBV7-2, with D possibly TRBD1 on 6 matching bases. Germline CDR1 SGHTA, CDR2 FQGNSA. CDR3 length: 17 amino acids. Trimming removed 1 base at V and 5 bases at J, with 19 bases between. CDR3 nucleotides: TGTGCCAGCAGCTTAGTTGGCCGGGACATCCTTGGAGATACGCAGTATTTT. It codes for CASSLVGRDILGDTQYF.

The chain employs TRBV25-1 and TRBJ1-5, with 8 nucleotides matching TRBD1. CDR1 MGHDK and CDR2 SYGVNS come from the germline V gene. V shed 2 bases, J shed 6 bases, and the junction held 9 bases outside the gene matches. The CDR3 is 16 residues long. CDR3 nucleotides: TGTGCCAGCAGTGAAGGGGGCAGGGGGCCGGTTCAGCCCCAGCATTTT. Translated: CASSEGGRGPVQPQHF.

This chain uses TRBV5-1 with TRBJ1-1; D remains ambiguous. Germline CDR1 SGHRS, CDR2 YFSETQ. This CDR3 comprises 14 residues. The V end was cut by 0 bases, the J end by 4 bases, with 10 bases between. The CDR3 loop is CASSLDGGSTEAFF. CDR3 bases: TGCGCCAGCAGCTTGGACGGTGGGAGCACTGAAGCTTTCTTT.

The chain combines TRBV12-3 or TRBV12-4 with TRBJ2-3; 7 nucleotides agree with TRBD1. The CDR3 contains 16 residues. V lost 4 bases and J lost 1; bases outside the gene matches: 8. Written as DNA, the CDR3 is TGTGCCAGCAGTTCCAGCCCAGGGACAGGCACAGATACGCAGTATTTT. Encoded protein: CASSSSPGTGTDTQYF.

To note about this clonotype: One end of the junction fails to match germline, which may point to a read error. The CDR3 sequence is CSARETSGTSF. As DNA, the CDR3 is TGCAGTGCTAGAGAGACTAGCGGGACATCATTC. This sequence joins TRBV20-1 and TRBJ2-7; TRBD2 matches 11 bases. CDR3 length: 11 amino acids. CDR1 DFQATT and CDR2 SNEGSKA come from the germline V gene (reference sequence).